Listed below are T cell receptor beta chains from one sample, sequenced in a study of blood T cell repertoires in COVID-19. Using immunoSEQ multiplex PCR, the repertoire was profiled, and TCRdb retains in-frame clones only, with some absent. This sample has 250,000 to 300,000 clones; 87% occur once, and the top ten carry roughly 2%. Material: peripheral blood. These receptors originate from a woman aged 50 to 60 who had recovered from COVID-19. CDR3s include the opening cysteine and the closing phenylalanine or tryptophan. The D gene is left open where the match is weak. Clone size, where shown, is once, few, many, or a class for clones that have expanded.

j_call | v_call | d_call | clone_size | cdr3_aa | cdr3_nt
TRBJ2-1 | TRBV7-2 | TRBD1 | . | CASSVRQGATYNEQFF | TGTGCCAGCAGCGTTCGACAGGGGGCGACCTACAATGAGCAGTTCTTC
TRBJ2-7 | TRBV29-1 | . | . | CSVAAGREQYF | TGCAGCGTTGCGGCAGGTCGGGAGCAGTACTTC
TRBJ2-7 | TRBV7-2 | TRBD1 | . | CASSFQIGSSGQGDYEQYF | TGTGCCAGCAGCTTCCAGATAGGATCCTCGGGACAGGGGGATTACGAGCAGTACTTC
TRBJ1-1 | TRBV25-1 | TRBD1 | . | CASSDRGLTEAFF | TGTGCCAGCAGCGACAGGGGGCTCACTGAAGCTTTCTTT
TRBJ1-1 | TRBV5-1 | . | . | CASSSPTGVNTEAFF | TGCGCCAGCAGCTCGCCGACAGGAGTGAACACTGAAGCTTTCTTT
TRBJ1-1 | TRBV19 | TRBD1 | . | CASSIVRDRRRRTEAFF | TGTGCCAGTAGTATAGTACGGGACAGGAGGCGAAGAACTGAAGCTTTCTTT
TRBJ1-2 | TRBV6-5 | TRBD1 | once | CASSSTGVKYGYTF | TGTGCCAGCAGTTCAACAGGGGTAAAATATGGCTACACCTTC
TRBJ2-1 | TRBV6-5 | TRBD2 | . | CASRQGLVMYNEQFF | TGTGCCAGCAGGCAGGGACTAGTAATGTACAATGAGCAGTTCTTC
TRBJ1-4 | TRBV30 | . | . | CAWTPLGGERGGANEKLFF | TGTGCCTGGACTCCCCTGGGGGGAGAGCGCGGTGGGGCTAATGAAAAACTGTTTTTT
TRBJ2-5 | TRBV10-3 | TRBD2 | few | CAIRASGAQETQYF | TGTGCCATCAGGGCTAGCGGTGCCCAAGAGACCCAGTACTTC
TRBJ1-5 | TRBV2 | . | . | CASTFGGARDQPQHF | TGTGCCAGCACCTTTGGGGGGGCGCGGGATCAGCCCCAGCATTTT
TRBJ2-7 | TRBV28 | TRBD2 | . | CASRHTSGSSYEQYF | TGTGCCAGCAGACATACTAGCGGGAGCTCCTACGAGCAGTACTTC
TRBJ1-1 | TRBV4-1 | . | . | CASSQGGGVTEAFF | TGCGCCAGCAGCCAAGGTGGAGGGGTCACTGAAGCTTTCTTT
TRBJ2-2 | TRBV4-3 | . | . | CASSQGSSATGELFF | TGCGCCAGCAGCCAAGGGTCGAGTGCCACCGGGGAGCTGTTTTTT
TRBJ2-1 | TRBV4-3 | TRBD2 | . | CASSQDGRGRYEQFF | TGCGCCAGCAGCCAAGATGGGAGGGGCAGGTATGAGCAGTTCTTC
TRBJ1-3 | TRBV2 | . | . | CASSLGQSGNTIYF | TGTGCCAGCAGTCTCGGACAGTCTGGAAACACCATATATTTT
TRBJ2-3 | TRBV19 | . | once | CASSSRREDYTQYF | TGTGCCAGTAGTAGTCGAAGGGAGGATTATACGCAGTATTTT
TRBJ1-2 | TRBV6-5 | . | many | CASSYLTGTNYGYTF | TGTGCCAGCAGTTACTTAACAGGAACTAACTATGGCTACACCTTC
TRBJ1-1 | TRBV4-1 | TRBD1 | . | CASSQVAAGGGGTEAFF | TGCGCCAGCAGCCAAGTTGCGGCAGGGGGCGGTGGCACTGAAGCTTTCTTT
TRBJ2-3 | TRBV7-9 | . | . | CASSFSGTDTQYF | TGTGCCAGCAGCTTCAGCGGCACAGATACGCAGTATTTT
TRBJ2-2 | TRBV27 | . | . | CASSLPGGELFF | TGTGCCAGCAGTCTCCCAGGAGGGGAGCTGTTTTTT
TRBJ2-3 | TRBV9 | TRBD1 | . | CASSSETGDGTGDTDTQYF | TGTGCCAGCAGCTCGGAGACGGGGGACGGGACAGGCGACACAGATACGCAGTATTTT
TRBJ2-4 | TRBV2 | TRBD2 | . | CASSGGGARNIQYF | TGTGCCAGCAGTGGGGGGGGAGCCAGAAACATTCAGTACTTC
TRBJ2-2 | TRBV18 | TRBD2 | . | CASSPPLAASNTGELFF | TGTGCCAGCTCACCACCGCTAGCGGCCTCGAACACCGGGGAGCTGTTTTTT
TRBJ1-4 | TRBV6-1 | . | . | CASSEGRRSEKLFF | TGTGCCAGCAGTGAGGGGAGGAGGAGTGAAAAACTGTTTTTT
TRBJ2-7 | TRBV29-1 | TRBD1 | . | CSVRTGNYEQYF | TGCAGCGTGCGGACAGGGAACTACGAGCAGTACTTC
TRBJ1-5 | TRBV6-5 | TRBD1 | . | CASSPDRSSNQPQHF | TGTGCCAGCAGTCCGGACAGGAGTAGCAATCAGCCCCAGCATTTT
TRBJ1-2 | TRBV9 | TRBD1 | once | CASSVGDSRRGYTF | TGTGCCAGCAGCGTAGGGGACAGTCGGAGGGGCTACACCTTC
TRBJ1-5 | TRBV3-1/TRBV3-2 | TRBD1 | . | CASSQATGNNQPQHF | TGTGCCAGCAGCCAAGCGACAGGGAACAATCAGCCCCAGCATTTT
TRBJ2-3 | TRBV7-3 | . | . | CASSYPEEGGRGFADTQYF | TGTGCCAGCAGCTACCCCGAGGAGGGGGGGAGGGGTTTCGCAGATACGCAGTATTTT
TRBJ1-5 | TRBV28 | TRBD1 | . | CASSSSWQGALNQPQHF | TGTGCCAGCAGTTCCTCCTGGCAGGGGGCTTTAAATCAGCCCCAGCATTTT
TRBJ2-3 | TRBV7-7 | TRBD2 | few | CASSPSVAGGLNTQYF | TGTGCTAGCAGCCCCAGTGTAGCGGGAGGGCTGAATACGCAGTATTTT
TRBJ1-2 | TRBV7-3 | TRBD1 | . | CASSPDRGEYGYTF | TGTGCCAGCAGCCCGGACAGGGGAGAGTATGGCTACACCTTC
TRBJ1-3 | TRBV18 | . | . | CASSISSQGFYSGNTIYF | TGTGCCAGCTCAATTTCTTCACAGGGATTCTACTCTGGAAACACCATATATTTT
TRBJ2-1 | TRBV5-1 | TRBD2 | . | CASSSLLAGNYNEQFF | TGCGCCAGCAGCTCCTTACTAGCGGGGAACTACAATGAGCAGTTCTTC
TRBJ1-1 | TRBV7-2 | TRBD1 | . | CASSLGQVMNTEAFF | TGTGCCAGCAGCCTGGGACAGGTGATGAACACTGAAGCTTTCTTT
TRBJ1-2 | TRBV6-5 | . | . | CASSRGNRGGYTF | TGTGCCAGCAGCCGAGGCAACCGTGGGGGCTACACCTTC
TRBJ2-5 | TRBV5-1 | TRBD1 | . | CASTTGGRETQYF | TGCGCCAGCACGACAGGGGGCCGGGAGACCCAGTACTTC
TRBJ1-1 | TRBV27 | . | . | CASSQGPLGTEAFF | TGTGCCAGCAGCCAGGGGCCCCTGGGTACTGAAGCTTTCTTT
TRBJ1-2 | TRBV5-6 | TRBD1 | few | CASNRDRNYGYTF | TGTGCCAGCAATAGGGACAGAAATTATGGCTACACCTTC
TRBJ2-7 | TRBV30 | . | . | CAWSVKLFRADYEQYF | TGTGCCTGGAGTGTAAAATTGTTCAGGGCGGACTACGAGCAGTACTTC
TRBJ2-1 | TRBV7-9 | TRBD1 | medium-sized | CASSFLSGQAGRREQFF | TGTGCCAGCAGCTTTTTATCCGGACAGGCAGGAAGGAGGGAGCAGTTCTTC
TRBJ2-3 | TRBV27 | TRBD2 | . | CASSLGASGVTDTQYF | TGTGCCAGCAGTTTAGGGGCTAGCGGGGTTACAGATACGCAGTATTTT
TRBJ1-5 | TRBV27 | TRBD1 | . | CASSPTGGGNQPQHF | TGTGCCAGCAGTCCTACAGGGGGCGGCAATCAGCCCCAGCATTTT
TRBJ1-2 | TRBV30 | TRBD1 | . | CAWTLGTDTEGYTF | TGTGCCTGGACCCTAGGGACAGACACTGAGGGCTACACCTTC
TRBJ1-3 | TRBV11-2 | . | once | CASTLVPGAGNTIYF | TGTGCCAGCACCTTGGTACCCGGGGCTGGAAACACCATATATTTT
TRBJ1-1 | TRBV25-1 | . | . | CASSAGEFGTEAFF | TGTGCCAGCAGTGCCGGTGAATTCGGCACTGAAGCTTTCTTT
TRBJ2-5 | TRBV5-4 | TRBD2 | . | CASSSTSGIEETQYF | TGTGCCAGCAGCTCGACTAGCGGGATAGAAGAGACCCAGTACTTC
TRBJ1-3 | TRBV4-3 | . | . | CASSQAVPPGNTIYF | TGCGCCAGCAGCCAAGCGGTGCCTCCTGGAAACACCATATATTTT
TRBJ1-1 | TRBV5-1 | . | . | CASSPRPEPGTEAFF | TGCGCCAGCAGCCCGCGGCCGGAACCGGGCACTGAAGCTTTCTTT
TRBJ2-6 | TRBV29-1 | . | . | CSVGGQGVSGANVLTF | TGCAGCGTTGGAGGCCAGGGTGTCTCTGGGGCCAACGTCCTGACTTTC